The 27 T cell receptor beta chains below all came from one sample that was sequenced in a study of blood T cell repertoires in COVID-19. Sequencing was performed with immunoSEQ multiplex PCR; in TCRdb, only in-frame clones are kept and a portion is missing. The table includes about 70,000 clones, 70% to 90% detected once. Sequencing used peripheral blood. The receptors were sampled from a human donor in a cohort sampled during active COVID-19.

This rearrangement joins TRBV30 to TRBJ1-4; weak D call: TRBD1 (5 bases). The CDR3 extends over 15 amino acids. Trimming pared 0 bases from V and 4 bases from J, leaving 12 bases between. Germline V gene lookup returns CDR1 GTSNPN and CDR2 SVGIG (reference sequence). The CDR3 sequence is CAWSVPGQGNEKLFF. CDR3 sequence (DNA): TGTGCCTGGAGTGTACCCGGGCAGGGTAATGAAAAACTGTTTTTT.

The chain links TRBV3-1 (or the pseudogene TRBV3-2) to TRBJ2-3; 9 bases agree with TRBD2. The CDR3 sequence is 15 residues long. Losses at the gene ends were 5 bases for V and 2 bases for J; bases not matched to a gene: 5. The germline V gene encodes CDR1 LGHDT and CDR2 YNNKEL (reference sequence). The CDR3 bases are TGTGCCAGCAGCTACGGACTAGCGTACACAGATACGCAGTATTTT. Translated: CASSYGLAYTDTQYF.

The rearrangement links TRBV2 to TRBJ1-4; possible D gene TRBD1, 5 bases. The CDR3 totals 16 residues. Germline loops: CDR1 SNHLY, CDR2 FYNNEI. Deletions cut 6 bases from V and 3 bases from J, with 17 bases between. CDR3 DNA: TGTGCCAGCAGCGAAACCCTAGACAGAGCTAATGAAAAACTGTTTTTT. Translation: CASSETLDRANEKLFF.

This chain connects TRBV10-3 to TRBJ2-5, with D perhaps TRBD1 (6 bases). Trimming removed 2 bases at V and 4 bases at J, with 14 bases between. Looked up from germline, CDR1 is ENHRY and CDR2 is SYGVKD. This CDR3 spans 15 amino acids. The CDR3 region has the DNA TGTGCCATCAGTGAGGCCCAGGGGATCGGAGAGACCCAGTACTTC. It encodes CAISEAQGIGETQYF.

The CDR3: CASSFTGSSSEQYF. CDR3 nucleotides: TGTGCCAGCAGCTTCACAGGGTCGTCATCCGAGCAGTACTTC. The chain has TRBV7-2 and TRBJ2-7; weak D call: TRBD1 (6 bases). V was cut by 3 bases and J by 6 bases, with 15 bases left in between. The CDR3 extends over 14 amino acids. Germline values: CDR1 SGHTA, CDR2 FQGNSA.

This clone occurred once. The rearrangement links TRBV4-1 to TRBJ2-7; weak D call: TRBD2 (5 bases). Germline assignment: CDR1 MGHRA and CDR2 YSYEKL. The CDR3 sequence is 14 residues long. Trimming pared 1 base from V and 4 bases from J, leaving 11 bases between. This CDR3 reads CASSQGPGGYEQYF. CDR3 coding DNA: TGCGCCAGCAGCCAAGGTCCGGGCGGGTACGAGCAGTACTTC.

The rearrangement uses TRBV2 and TRBJ1-4, with 8 bases that match TRBD1. After removal of 8 bases from V and 6 bases from J, the junction contained 11 bases not matched to a gene. Germline CDR1 reads SNHLY; CDR2 reads FYNNEI. This CDR3 has 15 amino acids. The CDR3 sequence is CASRSTGARDEKLFF. The CDR3 coding sequence is TGTGCCAGCCGATCGACAGGGGCGCGGGATGAAAAACTGTTTTTT. Looking up the rest from reference TRBV2 and TRBJ1-4 gives the full variable domain: EPEVTQTPSHQVTQMGQEVILRCVPISNHLYFYWYRQILGQKVEFLVSFYNNEISEKSEIFDDQFSVERPDGSNFTLKIRSTKLEDSAMYFCASRSTGARDEKLFFGSGTQLSVL.

This rearrangement joins TRBV19 to TRBJ1-2; 8 nucleotides match TRBD1. With 5 bases clipped from V and 2 bases from J, the junction kept 7 bases outside the gene matches. Germline V CDR1 and CDR2: LNHDA, SQIVND (reference sequence). The CDR3 runs to 15 residues. The CDR3 DNA follows: TGTGCCAGTAGTCCGGACAGGGCGCGGAACTATGGCTACACCTTC. Translated: CASSPDRARNYGYTF.

In nucleotides, the CDR3 is TGTGCCAGCAGTGGGGCAGGGTTAGAGACCCAGTACTTC. The encoded protein is CASSGAGLETQYF. V and J are TRBV25-1 and TRBJ2-5, with a weak D call TRBD1 (5 bases). Per germline, CDR1 MGHDK and CDR2 SYGVNS. V was shortened by 4 bases and J by 4 bases, with 10 bases between the two germline ends. The CDR3 consists of 13 residues.

J is TRBJ2-5 and V is TRBV29-1; TRBD1 agrees at 7 bases. The CDR3 is 12 amino acids. CDR1 SQVTM and CDR2 ANQGSEA come from the germline V gene. The V gene end was trimmed by 4 bases and the J gene end by 5 bases; junction bases not matched to a gene: 4. The CDR3 sequence is CSVALQGETQYF. CDR3 DNA: TGCAGCGTTGCCCTACAGGGGGAGACCCAGTACTTC.

The genes are TRBV7-3 and TRBJ2-1, with 9 bases matching TRBD1. This CDR3 comprises 15 residues. From germline, CDR1 is SGHTA and CDR2 FQGTGA. V gave up 4 bases and J gave up 10 bases; unmatched junction bases: 11. CDR3 sequence reads: CASSSLQGALGEQFF. The DNA for the CDR3 is TGTGCCAGCAGCTCCCTACAGGGGGCATTGGGGGAGCAGTTCTTC.

This clone has just one count. The chain has TRBV18 and TRBJ2-1; TRBD2 matches 8 bases. V was clipped by 3 bases and J by 0 bases; unmatched bases: 10. The CDR3 totals 18 residues. CDR1 is KGHSH and CDR2 is LQKENI in the germline V gene. In nucleotides, the CDR3 is TGTGCCAGCTCACCTCTTAGCCGGGGGGGCCGCTCCTACAATGAGCAGTTCTTC. It codes for CASSPLSRGGRSYNEQFF. Variable domain in full (rest from reference TRBV18 and TRBJ2-1): NAGVMQNPRHLVRRRGQEARLRCSPMKGHSHVYWYRQLPEEGLKFMVYLQKENIIDESGMPKERFSAEFPKEGPSILRIQQVVRGDSAAYFCASSPLSRGGRSYNEQFFGPGTRLTVL.

The V and J genes are TRBV6-1 and TRBJ1-1, with D perhaps TRBD1 (6 bases). Germline CDR1 and CDR2: MNHNS and SASEGT. Trimming took 1 base from V and 12 from J, leaving 9 bases between them. The CDR3 sequence is 11 residues long. CDR3 amino acids: CASSEVGGTFF. The CDR3 nucleotides read TGTGCCAGCAGTGAAGTAGGGGGAACTTTCTTT.

The V gene is TRBV29-1, the J gene TRBJ1-1; D possibly corresponds to TRBD1 (6 bases). The CDR3 length is 12 residues. V lost 5 bases to trimming and J lost 1 base, with 8 bases between them. Germline loops: CDR1 SQVTM, CDR2 ANQGSEA. The CDR3 spells CSVRGRNTEAFF. CDR3 DNA: TGCAGCGTTAGGGGGAGGAACACTGAAGCTTTCTTT. Using reference TRBV29-1 and TRBJ1-1 for the parts outside the CDR3, the full variable domain is SAVISQKPSRDICQRGTSLTIQCQVDSQVTMMFWYRQQPGQSLTLIATANQGSEATYESGFVIDKFPISRPNLTFSTLTVSNMSPEDSSIYLCSVRGRNTEAFFGQGTRLTVV.

This clone was seen once. This rearrangement joins TRBV28 to TRBJ2-7; tentative D call: TRBD1 (6 bases). From germline, CDR1 is MDHEN and CDR2 SYDVKM. The CDR3 covers 15 residues. The V and J ends lost 6 bases and 0 bases respectively, with 15 bases between them. The chain's CDR3 is CASSPGHPSSYEQYF. CDR3 nucleotides: TGTGCCAGCAGCCCGGGACACCCAAGCTCCTACGAGCAGTACTTC.

V usage is TRBV5-1 and J usage is TRBJ1-1; 7 bases line up with TRBD1. This CDR3 is 15 amino acids long. Germline CDR1 reads SGHRS; CDR2 reads YFSETQ. V lost 2 bases and J lost 6; bases outside the gene matches: 10. The CDR3 protein is CASSFLDRAGSEAFF. The CDR3 coding sequence is TGCGCCAGCAGCTTCTTAGACAGGGCGGGCTCTGAAGCTTTCTTT.

The rearrangement joins TRBV6-5 to TRBJ1-2; 9 nucleotides align to TRBD1. Germline CDR1 MNHEY, CDR2 SVGAGI. The CDR3 runs to 14 residues. V trimming: 6 bases; J trimming: 3 bases; junction bases outside the gene matches: 5. Here the CDR3 DNA reads TGTGCCAGCAGCCGGGGACAGGGACACTATGGCTACACCTTC. Protein sequence: CASSRGQGHYGYTF.

The count of this clone is one. The chain carries TRBV11-2 and TRBJ2-5, with D possibly TRBD2 on 7 matching bases. Germline V CDR1 and CDR2: SGHAT, FQNNGV. Trimming removed 8 bases at V and 9 bases at J, with 28 bases between. The CDR3 is 16 amino acids. The CDR3 loop reads CASAKAKGGPPTAQYF. The DNA for the CDR3 is TGTGCCAGCGCCAAAGCGAAGGGGGGGCCACCGACGGCCCAGTACTTC.

V usage is TRBV9 and J usage is TRBJ1-6, with D tentatively TRBD1 (5 bases). Looked up from germline, CDR1 is SGDLS and CDR2 is YYNGEE. Between the trimmed V and J ends, which lost 4 bases and 9 bases, there was a span of 17 bases. The CDR3 is 15 amino acids. The CDR3 protein is CASSPGSRGGSPLHF. CDR3 DNA sequence: TGTGCCAGCAGCCCAGGGTCCCGCGGCGGTTCACCCCTCCACTTT.

The CDR3 loop reads CASSLDKFTETQYF. The CDR3 DNA sequence: TGCGCCAGCAGCTTGGACAAATTTACAGAGACCCAGTACTTC. The chain carries TRBV5-1 and TRBJ2-5; D unresolved. Trimming stripped 0 bases from V and 4 bases from J, with 10 bases between. The CDR3 is made up of 14 amino acids. CDR1 is SGHRS and CDR2 is YFSETQ in the germline V gene.

V and J are TRBV6-5 and TRBJ2-7; D might be TRBD1 (5 bases). CDR3 length: 14 residues. Germline V CDR1 and CDR2: MNHEY, SVGAGI. V lost 6 bases to trimming and J lost 5 bases, with 17 bases between them. CDR3 protein: CASRTPLRGNEQYF. CDR3 DNA sequence: TGTGCCAGCAGAACCCCTCTAAGGGGTAACGAGCAGTACTTC.

This clone was seen just once. The V call is TRBV3-1 (or the pseudogene TRBV3-2), the J call TRBJ2-3, with a possible D match to TRBD1 (5 bases). The CDR3 loop spans 12 amino acids. Trimming shortened V by 0 bases and J by 11 bases, and 9 bases separated the two germline ends. The germline V gene encodes CDR1 LGHDT and CDR2 YNNKEL (reference sequence). The CDR3 loop reads CASSQEGAQQYF. The CDR3, as DNA: TGTGCCAGCAGCCAAGAAGGGGCACAGCAGTATTTT.

This chain links TRBV6-2 or TRBV6-3 with TRBJ2-7; 14 bases match TRBD2. The CDR3 covers 18 residues. Germline CDR1 and CDR2: MNHEY and SVGEGT. V lost 1 base to trimming and J lost 7 bases; unmatched junction nucleotides: 12. The CDR3 coding sequence is TGTGCCAGCAGTTACTTCAGGACTAGCGGGGGGACCCGGTCGGAGCAGTACTTC. This codes for CASSYFRTSGGTRSEQYF.

V and J are TRBV10-3 and TRBJ2-5, with 8 bases that match TRBD2. The CDR3 runs to 14 residues. Germline CDR1 reads ENHRY; CDR2 reads SYGVKD. V was clipped by 8 bases and J by 1 base; unmatched bases: 6. CDR3 nucleotide sequence: TGTGCCATCGGGGTCGGGGGGGCCCAAGAGACCCAGTACTTC. Protein: CAIGVGGAQETQYF.

The chain couples TRBV4-1 to TRBJ1-2; TRBD1 agrees at 7 bases. CDR3 length: 15 amino acids. The germline gives CDR1 MGHRA, CDR2 YSYEKL. V dropped 0 bases and J dropped 4; count of bases not matched to a gene: 5. The CDR3 here is CASSQEQGNGYGYTF. CDR3 nucleotide sequence: TGCGCCAGCAGCCAAGAACAGGGGAACGGCTATGGCTACACCTTC.

The gene calls are TRBV10-3 and TRBJ1-2; D may be TRBD1 (5 bases). Germline CDR1 ENHRY, CDR2 SYGVKD. There are 14 residues in the CDR3. V lost 8 bases and J 5 bases, leaving 18 bases between the germline ends. The CDR3 spells CAIGVGPLQYGYTF. As DNA, the CDR3 is TGTGCCATCGGGGTGGGGCCGCTGCAATATGGCTACACCTTC.

The chain joins TRBV3-1 (or the pseudogene TRBV3-2) to TRBJ2-3; 8 bases line up with TRBD1. The length of the CDR3 is 15 residues. The junction had 3 bases not matched to a gene; V was cut back by 4 bases and J by 0 bases. Germline V gives CDR1 LGHDT, CDR2 YNNKEL (reference sequence). CDR3 amino acids: CASSRRTGSTDTQYF. The CDR3 DNA sequence: TGTGCCAGCAGCCGCCGGACAGGGAGCACAGATACGCAGTATTTT.